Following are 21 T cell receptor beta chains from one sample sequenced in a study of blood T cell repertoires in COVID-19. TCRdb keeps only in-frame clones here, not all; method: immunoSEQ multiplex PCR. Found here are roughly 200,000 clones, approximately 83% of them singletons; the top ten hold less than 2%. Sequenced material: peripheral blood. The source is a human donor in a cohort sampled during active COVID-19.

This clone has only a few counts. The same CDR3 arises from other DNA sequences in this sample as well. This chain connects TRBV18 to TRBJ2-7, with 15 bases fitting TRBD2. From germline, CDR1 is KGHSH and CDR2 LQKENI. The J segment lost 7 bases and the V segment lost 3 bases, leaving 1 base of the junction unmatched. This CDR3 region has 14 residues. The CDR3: CASSPGLAGGEQYF. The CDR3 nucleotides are TGTGCCAGCTCACCGGGACTAGCGGGAGGTGAGCAGTACTTC.

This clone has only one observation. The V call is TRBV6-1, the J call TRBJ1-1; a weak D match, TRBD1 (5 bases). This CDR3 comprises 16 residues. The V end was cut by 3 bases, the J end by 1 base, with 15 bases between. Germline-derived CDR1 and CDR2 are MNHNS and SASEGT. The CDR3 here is CASSDRGGDWNTEAFF. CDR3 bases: TGTGCCAGCAGTGACCGGGGAGGGGATTGGAACACTGAAGCTTTCTTT.

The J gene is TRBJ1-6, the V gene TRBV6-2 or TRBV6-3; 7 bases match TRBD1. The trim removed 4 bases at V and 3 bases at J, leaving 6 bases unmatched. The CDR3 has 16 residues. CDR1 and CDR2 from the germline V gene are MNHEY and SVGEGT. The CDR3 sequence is CASSSDRSFYNSPLHF. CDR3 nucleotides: TGTGCCAGCAGTTCGGACAGGTCATTCTATAATTCACCCCTCCACTTT.

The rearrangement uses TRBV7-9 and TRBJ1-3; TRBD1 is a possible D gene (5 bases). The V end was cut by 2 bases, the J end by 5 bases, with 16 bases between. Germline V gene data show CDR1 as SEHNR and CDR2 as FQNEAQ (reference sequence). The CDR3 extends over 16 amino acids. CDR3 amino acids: CASSLSGGGSRNTIYF. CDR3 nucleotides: TGTGCCAGCAGCTTATCCGGGGGAGGGTCCAGAAACACCATATATTTT.

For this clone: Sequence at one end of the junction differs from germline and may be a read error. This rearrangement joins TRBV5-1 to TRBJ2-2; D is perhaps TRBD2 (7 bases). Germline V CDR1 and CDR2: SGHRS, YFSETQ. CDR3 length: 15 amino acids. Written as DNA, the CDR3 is TGCGCCAGCACCTTGGGGGGGCCGGGCACCGGGGAGCTGTTTTTT. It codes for CASTLGGPGTGELFF.

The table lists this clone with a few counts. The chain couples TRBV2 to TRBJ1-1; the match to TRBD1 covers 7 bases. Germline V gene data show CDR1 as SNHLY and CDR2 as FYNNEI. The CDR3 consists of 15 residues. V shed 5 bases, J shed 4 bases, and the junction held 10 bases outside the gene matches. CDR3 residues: CASSNDVAGGTEAFF. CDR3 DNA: TGTGCCAGCAGTAACGATGTGGCAGGGGGCACTGAAGCTTTCTTT.

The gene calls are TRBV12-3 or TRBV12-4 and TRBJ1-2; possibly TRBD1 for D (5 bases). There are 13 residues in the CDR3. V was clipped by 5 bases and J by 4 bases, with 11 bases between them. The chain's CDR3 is CASSPGRVYGYTF. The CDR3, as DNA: TGTGCCAGCAGTCCTGGCAGGGTCTATGGCTACACCTTC.

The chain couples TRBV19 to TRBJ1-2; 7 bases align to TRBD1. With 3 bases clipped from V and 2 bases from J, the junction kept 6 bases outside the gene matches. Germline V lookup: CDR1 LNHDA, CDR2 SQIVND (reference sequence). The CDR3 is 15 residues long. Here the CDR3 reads CASSIPWDSNYGYTF. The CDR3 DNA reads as TGTGCCAGTAGTATTCCCTGGGACAGCAACTATGGCTACACCTTC.

The CDR3 nucleotides are TGTGCCAGCAGACCTGGACAGCCCTACGAGCAGTACTTC. It encodes CASRPGQPYEQYF. This chain connects TRBV28 to TRBJ2-7; maybe TRBD1 (6 bases). Germline CDR1 and CDR2: MDHEN and SYDVKM. V was cut by 6 bases and J by 2 bases, with 11 bases left in between. The CDR3 contains 13 residues.

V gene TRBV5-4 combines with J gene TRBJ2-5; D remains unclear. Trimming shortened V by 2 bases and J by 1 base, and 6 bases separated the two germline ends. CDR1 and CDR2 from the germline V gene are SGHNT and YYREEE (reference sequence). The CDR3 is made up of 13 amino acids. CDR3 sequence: CASSLVAQETQYF. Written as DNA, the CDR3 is TGTGCCAGCAGCTTAGTAGCCCAAGAGACCCAGTACTTC.

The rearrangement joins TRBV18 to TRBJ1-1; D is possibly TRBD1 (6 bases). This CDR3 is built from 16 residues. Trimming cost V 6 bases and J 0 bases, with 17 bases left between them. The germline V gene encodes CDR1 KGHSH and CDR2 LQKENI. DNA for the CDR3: TGTGCCAGCTCTAAAGGACAGCTCCTCATGAACACTGAAGCTTTCTTT. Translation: CASSKGQLLMNTEAFF.

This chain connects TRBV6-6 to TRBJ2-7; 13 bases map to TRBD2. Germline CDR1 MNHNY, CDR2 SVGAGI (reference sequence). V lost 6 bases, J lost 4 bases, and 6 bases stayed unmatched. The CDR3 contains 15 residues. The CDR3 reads CASSSRTSGGYEQYF. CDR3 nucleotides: TGTGCCAGCAGCTCGAGGACTAGCGGGGGATACGAGCAGTACTTC.

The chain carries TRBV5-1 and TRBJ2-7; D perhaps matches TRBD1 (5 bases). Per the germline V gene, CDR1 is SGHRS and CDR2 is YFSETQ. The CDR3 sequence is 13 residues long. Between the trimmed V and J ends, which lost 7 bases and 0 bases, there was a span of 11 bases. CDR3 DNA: TGCGCCAGCGCCTCAGGGCCCTCCTACGAGCAGTACTTC. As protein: CASASGPSYEQYF.

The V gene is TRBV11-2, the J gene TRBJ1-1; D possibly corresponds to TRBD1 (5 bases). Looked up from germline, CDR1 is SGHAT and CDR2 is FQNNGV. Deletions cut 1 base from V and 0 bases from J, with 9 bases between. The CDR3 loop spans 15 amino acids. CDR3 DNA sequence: TGTGCCAGCAGCTTAGGGCGGGGGGTGAACACTGAAGCTTTCTTT. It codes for CASSLGRGVNTEAFF.

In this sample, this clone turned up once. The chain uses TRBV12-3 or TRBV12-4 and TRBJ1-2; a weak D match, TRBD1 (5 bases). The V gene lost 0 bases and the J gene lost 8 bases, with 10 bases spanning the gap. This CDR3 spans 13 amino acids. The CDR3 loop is CASSLALGVGYTF. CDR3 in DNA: TGTGCCAGCAGTTTAGCGCTAGGGGTGGGCTACACCTTC.

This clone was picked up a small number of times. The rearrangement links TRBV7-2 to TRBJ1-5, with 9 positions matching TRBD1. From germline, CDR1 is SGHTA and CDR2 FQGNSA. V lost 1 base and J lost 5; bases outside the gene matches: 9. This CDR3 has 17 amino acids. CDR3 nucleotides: TGTGCCAGCAGCTTAGAGTACAGGGGGCGAGGGGATCAGCCCCAGCATTTT. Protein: CASSLEYRGRGDQPQHF.

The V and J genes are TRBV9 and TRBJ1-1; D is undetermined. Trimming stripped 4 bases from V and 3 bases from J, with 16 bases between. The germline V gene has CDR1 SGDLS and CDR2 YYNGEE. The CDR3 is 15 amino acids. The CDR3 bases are TGTGCCAGCAGCCCCCTAGAGGGTAGACACACTGAAGCTTTCTTT. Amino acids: CASSPLEGRHTEAFF.

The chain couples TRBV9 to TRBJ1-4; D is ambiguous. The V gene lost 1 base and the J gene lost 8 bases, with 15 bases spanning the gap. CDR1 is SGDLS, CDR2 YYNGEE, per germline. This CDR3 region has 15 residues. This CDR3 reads CASSVRGGIGEKLFF. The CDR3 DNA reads TGTGCCAGCAGCGTAAGAGGAGGGATAGGGGAAAAACTGTTTTTT. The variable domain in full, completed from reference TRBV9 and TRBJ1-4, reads DSGVTQTPKHLITATGQRVTLRCSPRSGDLSVYWYQQSLDQGLQFLIQYYNGEERAKGNILERFSAQQFPDLHSELNLSSLELGDSALYFCASSVRGGIGEKLFFGSGTQLSVL.

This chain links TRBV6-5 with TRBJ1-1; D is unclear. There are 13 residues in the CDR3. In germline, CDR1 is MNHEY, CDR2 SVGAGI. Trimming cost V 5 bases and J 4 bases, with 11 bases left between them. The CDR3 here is CASSIQAGTEAFF. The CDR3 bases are TGTGCCAGCAGTATCCAGGCGGGCACTGAAGCTTTCTTT.

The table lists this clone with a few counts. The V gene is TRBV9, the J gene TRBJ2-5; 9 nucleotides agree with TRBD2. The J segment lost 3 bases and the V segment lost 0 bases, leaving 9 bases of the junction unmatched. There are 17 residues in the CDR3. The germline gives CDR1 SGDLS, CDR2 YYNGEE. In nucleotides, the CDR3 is TGTGCCAGCAGCGTAGGAGGCCATAGCGGGGGAGAAGAGACCCAGTACTTC. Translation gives CASSVGGHSGGEETQYF. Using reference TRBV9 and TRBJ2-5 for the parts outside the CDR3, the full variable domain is DSGVTQTPKHLITATGQRVTLRCSPRSGDLSVYWYQQSLDQGLQFLIQYYNGEERAKGNILERFSAQQFPDLHSELNLSSLELGDSALYFCASSVGGHSGGEETQYFGPGTRLLVL.

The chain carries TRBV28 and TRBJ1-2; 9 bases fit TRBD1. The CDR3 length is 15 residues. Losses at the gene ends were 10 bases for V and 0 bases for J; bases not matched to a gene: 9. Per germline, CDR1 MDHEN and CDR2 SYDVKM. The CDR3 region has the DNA TGTGCCACCACCGAACGGGACAGGGCTAACTATGGCTACACCTTC. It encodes CATTERDRANYGYTF.